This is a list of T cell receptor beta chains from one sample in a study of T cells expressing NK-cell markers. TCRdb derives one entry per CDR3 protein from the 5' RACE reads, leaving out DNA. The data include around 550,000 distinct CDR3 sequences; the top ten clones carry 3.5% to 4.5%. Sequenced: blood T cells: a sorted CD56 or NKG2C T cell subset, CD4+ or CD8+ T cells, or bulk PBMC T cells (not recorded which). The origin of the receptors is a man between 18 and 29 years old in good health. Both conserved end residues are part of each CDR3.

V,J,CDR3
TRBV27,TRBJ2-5,CASSLLSPGGIETQYF
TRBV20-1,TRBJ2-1,CSAPHRTQSSGQGLSYNEQFF
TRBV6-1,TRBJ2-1,CASSAMAGGKEQFF
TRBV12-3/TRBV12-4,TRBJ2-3,CASSSFGGTTDTQYF
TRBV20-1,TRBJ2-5,CSAQQAQGIGETQYF
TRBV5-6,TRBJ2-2,CASSLGTGIATGELFF
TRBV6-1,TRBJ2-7,CASSESKYEQYF
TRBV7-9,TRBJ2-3,CASSPPHEDTQYF
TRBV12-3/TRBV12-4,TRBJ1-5,CASSQGTQPQHF
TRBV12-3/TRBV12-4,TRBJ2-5,CASSFGSMRRKKETQYF
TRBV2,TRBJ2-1,CASRNSYRGAGEWEQFF
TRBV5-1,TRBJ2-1,CASSQHPGTSGFSSYNEQFF
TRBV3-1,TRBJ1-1,CASSQSDRGEAFF
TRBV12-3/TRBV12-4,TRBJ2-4,CASSSYLRASGHLAKNIQYF
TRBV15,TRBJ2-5,CATSRDLTETQYF
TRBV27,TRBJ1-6,CASSFWNNSPLHF
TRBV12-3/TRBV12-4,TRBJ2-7,CASRAKTSGRPYEQYF
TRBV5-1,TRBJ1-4,CASSFSTGVGEKLFF
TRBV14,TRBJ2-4,CASSGGRVKNIQYF
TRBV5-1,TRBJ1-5,CASSFGDPGIQPQHF
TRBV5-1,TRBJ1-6,CASSPEGQGNNSPLHF
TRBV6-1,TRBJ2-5,CASSMEREETQYF
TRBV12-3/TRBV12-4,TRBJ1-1,CASSWLGSPEAFF
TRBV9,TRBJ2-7,CASSVGGGQGAEQYF
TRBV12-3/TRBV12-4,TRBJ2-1,CASRESGSMGEQFF
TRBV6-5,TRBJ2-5,CASSYAGNQETQYF
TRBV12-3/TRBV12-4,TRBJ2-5,CASSSTWETQYF
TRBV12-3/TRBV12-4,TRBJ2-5,CASSTGLAGGETQYF
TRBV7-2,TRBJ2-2,CASNPSLNTGELFF
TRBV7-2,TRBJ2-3,CASRSGTGASTDTQYF
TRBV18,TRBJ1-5,CASSPWGQVNQPQHF
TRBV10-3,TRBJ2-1,CAISETGASGNEQFF
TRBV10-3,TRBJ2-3,CAIRATSGSPTDTQYF
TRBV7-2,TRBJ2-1,CASSRPSSRTTYNEQFF
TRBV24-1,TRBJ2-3,CATSDHLEGTDTQYF
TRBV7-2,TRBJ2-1,CAVGGDTDYNEQFF
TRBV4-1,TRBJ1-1,CASSLFSTDRGTEAFF
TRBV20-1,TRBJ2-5,CSARRVDRVSQETQYF
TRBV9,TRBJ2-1,CASSGREGLGVTAKQFF
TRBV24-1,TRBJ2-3,CATGGAWSTDTQYF
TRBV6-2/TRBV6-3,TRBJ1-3,CASSYSRSSGNTIYF
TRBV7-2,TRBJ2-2,CASSLQPSGTAGELFF
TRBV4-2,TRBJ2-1,CASSQVSGGAYNEQFF
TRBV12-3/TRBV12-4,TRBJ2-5,CASSSSGRARETQYF
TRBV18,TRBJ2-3,CASLGSSADTQYF
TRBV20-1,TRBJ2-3,CSASPAGLAVTDTQYF
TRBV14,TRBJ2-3,CASSQSGDGLSTDTQYF
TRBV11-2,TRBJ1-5,CASSQGGSSQPQHF
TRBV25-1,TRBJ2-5,CASSEGKWYETQYF
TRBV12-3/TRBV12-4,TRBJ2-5,CAREIREETQYF
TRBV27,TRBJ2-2,CASSFGVNTGELFF
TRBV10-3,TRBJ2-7,CAISESGLDYEQYF
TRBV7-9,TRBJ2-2,CASSLAAGGRHGELFF
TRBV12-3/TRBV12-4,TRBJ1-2,CASSLRDRGHRGYTF
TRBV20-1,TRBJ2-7,CSVPTGQPYEQYF
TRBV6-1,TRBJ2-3,CATFFSGRAADTQYF
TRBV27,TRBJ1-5,CASSPHSNQPQHF
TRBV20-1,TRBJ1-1,CSAREGHRAYEAFF
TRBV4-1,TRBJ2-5,CASSQTRTGQETQYF
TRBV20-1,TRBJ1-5,CSAKAGGQPQHF